This T cell receptor (beta chain) was documented in a study of cytomegalovirus exposure and HLA in healthy donors. This clone was seen a single time. PCR involved 60 Vbeta and 13 Jbeta primers. The method was immunoSEQ multiplex PCR; TCRdb's version includes in-frame clones alone and lacks a portion of them. The sample yields about 140,000 clones, roughly four fifths seen once. Germline CDR1 reads SNHLY; CDR2 reads FYNNEI. The V and J ends lost 4 bases and 3 bases, in that order; junction bases with no gene match: 8. There are 16 residues in the CDR3. This receptor was obtained from a man aged 18-30 years in good health and CMV-seropositive. The chain joins TRBV2 to TRBJ2-7; 11 bases line up with TRBD2. Input material: PBMCs. The CDR3: CASSAYSGTSGYEQYF. CDR3 DNA: TGTGCCAGCAGTGCCTACTCCGGGACTAGCGGCTACGAGCAGTACTTC.